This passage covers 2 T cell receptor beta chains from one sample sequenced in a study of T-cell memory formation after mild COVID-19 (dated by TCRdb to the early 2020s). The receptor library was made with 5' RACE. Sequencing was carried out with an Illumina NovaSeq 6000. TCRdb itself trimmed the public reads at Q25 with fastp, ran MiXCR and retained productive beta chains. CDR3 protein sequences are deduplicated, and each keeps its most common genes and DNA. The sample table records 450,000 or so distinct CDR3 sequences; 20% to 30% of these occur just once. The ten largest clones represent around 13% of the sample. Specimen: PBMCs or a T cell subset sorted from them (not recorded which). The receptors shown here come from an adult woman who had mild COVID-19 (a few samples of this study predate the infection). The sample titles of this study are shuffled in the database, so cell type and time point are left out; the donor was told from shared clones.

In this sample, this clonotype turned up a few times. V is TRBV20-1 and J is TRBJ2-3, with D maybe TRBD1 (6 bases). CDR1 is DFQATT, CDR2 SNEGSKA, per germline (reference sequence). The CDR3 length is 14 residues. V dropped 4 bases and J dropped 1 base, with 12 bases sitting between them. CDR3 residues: CSATGAGGTDTQYF. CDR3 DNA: TGCAGTGCTACAGGGGCCGGAGGCACAGATACGCAGTATTTT.

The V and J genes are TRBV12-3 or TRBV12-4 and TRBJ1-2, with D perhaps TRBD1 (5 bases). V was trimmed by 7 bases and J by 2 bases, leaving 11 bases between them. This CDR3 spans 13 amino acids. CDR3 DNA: TGTGCCAGCAAGAGGGACTCCAACTATGGCTACACCTTC. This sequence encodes CASKRDSNYGYTF.